This T cell receptor beta chain appears in the sequencing data of a study of metastatic and nonmetastatic thyroid tumors (dated by TCRdb to 2018 to 2021). For the study in its entirety: Repertoires from peripheral blood and from tumor or nodule tissue samples of malignant and benign thyroid patients were compared.

The germline V gene encodes CDR1 MNHEY and CDR2 SMNVEV (reference sequence). Trimming at the junction amounts to 10 bases on V and 5 bases on J, and the germline ends lie 18 bases apart. Inclusive of the bounding cysteine and phenylalanine, the CDR3 is 14 residues long. Only the CDR3 part of the read is kept: 42 bases, read in frame from the first base. Results and caveats for the whole study, not just this receptor: In both blood and tumor samples, malignant tumors were reported to have significantly higher TCR beta diversity than benign nodules.

Library creation used PCR. For sequencing, an Illumina HiSeq 4000 was employed. High-throughput sequencing was used to profile the TCR beta-chain CDR3 region of each patient. The study's own analysis went as follows. CDR3 differences across clinicopathological groups were used to build a classifier for discriminating distant-metastatic papillary thyroid cancer patients. To measure repertoire diversity the researchers used the Shannon index, while the Morisita-Horn index served to gauge how similar the tumor and blood repertoires were. The public reads were reanalyzed by TCRdb: fastp trimming at Q25, MiXCR alignment, in-frame beta chains only. For this entry, the V and J calls and clone size follow TCRdb and not the study's own pipeline. This sample gives approximately 13,000 clones in total; more than 20% of them show up just once. Less than 60% of the sample is taken by the ten largest. No treatment had been received by any patient before thyroid surgery. Using T-cell receptor beta sequencing, the researchers looked back retrospectively at clinical samples from patients, gathered between about 2011 and 2018.

Concerning this clone: What antigen it recognizes has not been identified. Per-base quality was not reported, and no clone a single base away is much larger than it.

Sequenced sample: blood. The sequence was collected from a male donor with papillary thyroid cancer or a benign thyroid nodule (not recorded which). Some clones in this sample may be carry-over from other donors' samples. In this chain, TRBV27 is recombined with TRBJ1-5; the D gene cannot be named for sure. The DNA reads as follows: TGTGCCACTCCCACCCGAAGACCCGATCAGCCCCAGCATTTT. Its translation is CATPTRRPDQPQHF.